What follows are 22 T cell receptor beta chains derived from one specimen sequenced in a study of blood T cell repertoires in COVID-19. Method: immunoSEQ multiplex PCR; TCRdb's copy keeps in-frame clones and lacks some. The sample records 120,000 to 150,000 clones, approximately 90% being singletons. The material sequenced was PBMCs or T cells enriched from blood (not recorded which). These TCRs come from a woman aged 40 to 55 who had been exposed to COVID-19.

The genes are TRBV9 and TRBJ2-1, with 9 bases that match TRBD2. V shed 0 bases, J shed 6 bases, and the junction held 4 bases outside the gene matches. The CDR3 sequence is 15 residues long. Germline CDR1 and CDR2: SGDLS and YYNGEE. The CDR3 reads CASSVVGTSLNEQFF. CDR3 bases: TGTGCCAGCAGCGTAGTGGGGACTAGCCTCAATGAGCAGTTCTTC.

The chain joins TRBV12-5 to TRBJ2-2; D might be TRBD2 (6 bases). This CDR3 has 16 residues. Trimming stripped 0 bases from V and 3 bases from J, with 11 bases between. Germline lookup yields CDR1 LGHNT and CDR2 FRNRAP. CDR3 bases: TGTGCTAGTGGTTTGGTACTGGGACTCGACACCGGGGAGCTGTTTTTT. Translation gives CASGLVLGLDTGELFF.

This chain uses TRBV19 with TRBJ2-2; 12 bases are shared with TRBD2. There are 16 residues in the CDR3. J was trimmed by 4 bases and V by 6 bases; bases with no gene match: 6. The germline V gene has CDR1 LNHDA and CDR2 SQIVND (reference sequence). In nucleotides, the CDR3 is TGTGCCAGTAGACAAACTAGCGGGAGGAGCACCGGGGAGCTGTTTTTT. Its translation is CASRQTSGRSTGELFF.

The V and J genes are TRBV11-2 and TRBJ1-1, with TRBD1 matching 9 bases. The CDR3 length is 14 residues. With V trimmed by 4 bases and J by 5 bases, 5 bases remained unmatched. Germline values: CDR1 SGHAT, CDR2 FQNNGV. CDR3 protein: CASSSGQGDTEAFF. CDR3 nucleotides: TGTGCCAGCAGCTCGGGACAGGGAGATACTGAAGCTTTCTTT.

This clone was observed a handful of times. The rearrangement links TRBV2 to TRBJ1-5; TRBD1 matches at 9 bases. This CDR3 is built from 16 residues. Germline V gives CDR1 SNHLY, CDR2 FYNNEI. The V gene end was trimmed by 4 bases and the J gene end by 3 bases; junction bases not matched to a gene: 7. CDR3 bases: TGTGCCAGCAGTGGGCAACAGGGGGCGTTCAATCAGCCCCAGCATTTT. This translates into CASSGQQGAFNQPQHF.

The V and J genes are TRBV28 and TRBJ1-3, with D uncertain. Germline loops: CDR1 MDHEN, CDR2 SYDVKM. CDR3 length: 12 amino acids. Trimming shortened V by 8 bases and J by 9 bases, and 14 bases separated the two germline ends. CDR3 nucleotides: TGTGCCAGCGGGAGGCCCAGTGGCACCATATATTTT. As protein: CASGRPSGTIYF. The full variable domain, with the rest looked up from reference TRBV28 and TRBJ1-3, is DVKVTQSSRYLVKRTGEKVFLECVQDMDHENMFWYRQDPGLGLRLIYFSYDVKMKEKGDIPEGYSVSREKKERFSLILESASTNQTSMYLCASGRPSGTIYFGEGSWLTVV.

A note on this clone: The identical CDR3 is also encoded by other nucleotide sequences in the sample. The rearrangement links TRBV6-5 to TRBJ2-5, with 12 bases that match TRBD2. V trimming: 0 bases; J trimming: 2 bases; junction bases outside the gene matches: 1. The CDR3 loop spans 16 amino acids. Looked up from germline, CDR1 is MNHEY and CDR2 is SVGAGI. The DNA for the CDR3 is TGTGCCAGCAGTTACTCGACTAGCGGGGGTCAAGAGACCCAGTACTTC. Its translation: CASSYSTSGGQETQYF.

CDR3 loop: CASSGGTSGRDYEQFF. DNA of the CDR3: TGCGCCAGCAGTGGGGGCACTAGCGGGAGAGATTATGAGCAGTTCTTC. The chain carries TRBV10-2 and TRBJ2-1, with 11 bases that match TRBD2. CDR3 size: 16 residues. The germline CDR1 and CDR2 sequences are WSHSY and SAAADI. J lost 8 bases, V lost 4 bases, and 10 bases had no gene match.

CDR3 coding DNA: TGTGCCAGCAGTCTACTAGCGGGCCTTACAGATACGCAGTATTTT. It specifies CASSLLAGLTDTQYF. This chain connects TRBV28 to TRBJ2-3, with 9 bases lining up with TRBD2. This CDR3 contains 15 residues. Germline V CDR1 and CDR2: MDHEN, SYDVKM. The trim removed 5 bases at V and 3 bases at J, leaving 6 bases unmatched.

The chain couples TRBV6-2 or TRBV6-3 to TRBJ2-5; possibly TRBD2 for D (6 bases). The CDR3 has 14 residues. The germline CDR1 and CDR2 sequences are MNHEY and SVGEGT. With 4 bases removed from V and 5 bases from J, the gap between germline ends came to 14 bases. DNA for the CDR3: TGTGCCAGCAGTTGGTCCGCGGGGCTTGAGACCCAGTACTTC. Translated, it gives CASSWSAGLETQYF.

The genes are TRBV5-1 and TRBJ2-7; 10 bases agree with TRBD1. Germline values: CDR1 SGHRS, CDR2 YFSETQ. The V and J ends lost 4 bases and 4 bases, in that order; junction bases with no gene match: 8. The CDR3 contains 15 residues. The CDR3 loop is CASSQGQGRTYEQYF. CDR3 DNA: TGCGCCAGCAGCCAGGGACAGGGGAGAACGTACGAGCAGTACTTC. Supplemented by reference TRBV5-1 and TRBJ2-7, the full variable domain reads KAGVTQTPRYLIKTRGQQVTLSCSPISGHRSVSWYQQTPGQGLQFLFEYFSETQRNKGNFPGRFSGRQFSNSRSEMNVSTLELGDSALYLCASSQGQGRTYEQYFGPGTRLTVT.

The rearrangement links TRBV5-1 to TRBJ1-2, with unresolved D. Germline V gives CDR1 SGHRS, CDR2 YFSETQ. The V end lost 0 bases, the J end lost 4 bases, and 7 bases lay between the germline ends. This CDR3 is 13 amino acids long. CDR3 protein: CASSLDYPYGYTF. CDR3 in DNA: TGCGCCAGCAGCTTGGACTACCCCTATGGCTACACCTTC.

The gene calls are TRBV15 and TRBJ1-5; TRBD1 matches 7 bases. The CDR3 is 14 residues long. Germline V gene data show CDR1 as LNHNV and CDR2 as YYDKDF (reference sequence). Trimming took 3 bases from V and 7 from J; bases not matched to a gene: 6. The DNA for the CDR3 is TGTGCCACCAGCAGGAAGACAGGGTTCCAGCCCCAGCATTTT. It codes for CATSRKTGFQPQHF.

V gene TRBV9 combines with J gene TRBJ2-7; D possibly corresponds to TRBD1 (5 bases). This CDR3 has 12 amino acids. The ends were cut back, 7 bases at V and 3 bases at J, with 11 bases in the middle. Germline V gene lookup returns CDR1 SGDLS and CDR2 YYNGEE. CDR3 nucleotides: TGTGCCAGCGAAAGAAGGGGCTACGAGCAGTACTTC. It is translated as CASERRGYEQYF.

The chain joins TRBV24-1 to TRBJ2-1; TRBD1 agrees at 10 bases. Germline values: CDR1 KGHDR, CDR2 SFDVKD. V lost 3 bases, J lost 10 bases, and 11 bases stayed unmatched. This CDR3 contains 16 residues. The CDR3 region has the DNA TGTGCCACCAGTGATGCAGGGACAGGGGCCGAGGGGGAGCAGTTCTTC. This translates into CATSDAGTGAEGEQFF.

The chain carries TRBV7-2 and TRBJ2-3; the D gene is possibly TRBD2 (6 bases). The CDR3 covers 14 residues. CDR1 and CDR2 from the germline V gene are SGHTA and FQGNSA. The V end lost 1 base, the J end lost 3 bases, and 8 bases lay between the germline ends. Written as DNA, the CDR3 is TGTGCCAGCAGCTTAGGGGACTCGACAGATACGCAGTATTTT. It translates to CASSLGDSTDTQYF.

The rearrangement joins TRBV11-3 to TRBJ1-1; D is unclear. The CDR3 consists of 13 residues. From germline, CDR1 is SGHNT and CDR2 YENEEA. Trimming removed 8 bases at V and 4 bases at J, with 14 bases between. CDR3 loop: CASGPGGSTEAFF. The CDR3 region has the DNA TGTGCCAGCGGCCCGGGAGGGAGCACTGAAGCTTTCTTT. Based on the CDR3 plus reference TRBV11-3 and TRBJ1-1, the full variable domain is EAGVVQSPRYKIIEKKQPVAFWCNPISGHNTLYWYLQNLGQGPELLIRYENEEAVDDSQLPKDRFSAERLKGVDSTLKIQPAELGDSAVYLCASGPGGSTEAFFGQGTRLTVV.

The gene calls are TRBV9 and TRBJ1-1; D call uncertain. The V gene lost 0 bases and the J gene lost 5 bases, with 8 bases spanning the gap. Germline values: CDR1 SGDLS, CDR2 YYNGEE. CDR3 length: 13 amino acids. As DNA, the CDR3 is TGTGCCAGCAGCGTAGGGGAGAGGACTGAAGCTTTCTTT. This encodes CASSVGERTEAFF.

The chain recombines TRBV27 with TRBJ2-1; maybe TRBD2 (6 bases). This CDR3 has 14 residues. With 4 bases removed from V and 3 bases from J, the gap between germline ends came to 10 bases. Germline CDR1 is MNHEY and CDR2 is SMNVEV (reference sequence). The DNA of the CDR3 is TGTGCCAGCAGTTCCGCGACTAGCTACAATGAGCAGTTCTTC. Amino acid sequence: CASSSATSYNEQFF.

The chain couples TRBV27 to TRBJ1-1; 8 bases fit TRBD1. The CDR3 has 14 residues. Germline V gene sequence: CDR1 MNHEY, CDR2 SMNVEV (reference sequence). V dropped 5 bases and J dropped 1; count of bases not matched to a gene: 3. This CDR3 is CASSPGQGNTEAFF. CDR3 sequence (DNA): TGTGCCAGCAGTCCCGGACAGGGGAACACTGAAGCTTTCTTT.

J is TRBJ2-1 and V is TRBV19; TRBD1 matches at 10 bases. The V and J ends lost 6 bases and 7 bases, in that order; junction bases with no gene match: 15. Germline lookup yields CDR1 LNHDA and CDR2 SQIVND (reference sequence). The CDR3 extends over 17 amino acids. The CDR3 spells CASSDNRDRGLSNEQFF. In DNA form, the CDR3 reads TGTGCCAGTAGCGACAACCGGGACAGGGGTTTAAGTAATGAGCAGTTCTTC.

CDR3 in amino acids: CASSGTGSYYEQYF. In nucleotides, the CDR3 is TGTGCCAGCAGTGGGACAGGTTCTTACTACGAGCAGTACTTC. The V call is TRBV2, the J call TRBJ2-7, with 7 bases matching TRBD1. V shed 4 bases and J 3 bases; nucleotides not matched to a gene: 6. The germline gives CDR1 SNHLY, CDR2 FYNNEI. The CDR3 is 14 amino acids.